This T cell receptor (beta chain) was recorded in a study of tumor-infiltrating lymphocytes in primary liver carcinoma. Study results and caveats: In tumor-adjacent and tumor-blood pairs, overlap was lower than in tumor region pairs.

CDR1 SGHRS and CDR2 YFSETQ come from the germline V gene. Trimming stripped 0 bases from V and 4 bases from J, with 10 bases between. The CDR3 totals 14 residues. Comment on this clonotype: What it recognizes is unknown.

The researchers produced TCR beta cDNA from roughly 500 ng total RNA with a constant-region primer. Libraries of TCR beta came from three nested multiplex PCR rounds with slightly modified ARM-PCR. Forward primers for TRBV1-TRBV30 and a C-beta reverse primer served the first two PCR rounds, at 10 cycles each. TCRdb re-analysed the multiplex PCR reads in MiXCR, keeping a single row per CDR3 protein. The table includes 100,000 to 150,000 distinct CDR3 sequences, 55% to 75% detected once. Total RNA and DNA came together from around 20-30 mg of bulk tissue without cell sorting. This sequence was found in a woman aged 60-75 years with primary liver carcinoma and hepatitis B virus infection. The material sequenced was liver tumor tissue from sampling region 3. Stated subset: tumor region T3, left-lateral pole. The chain recombines TRBV5-1 with TRBJ1-2; possible D gene TRBD1, 5 bases. This CDR3 is CASSLEGSGYGYTF. In DNA, the CDR3 is TGCGCCAGCAGCTTGGAGGGGTCAGGCTATGGCTACACCTTC.